The source of this T cell receptor beta chain is a study of T cells in Graves' hyperthyroidism and ophthalmopathy. CDR3 size: 12 residues. The V and J ends lost 1 base and 15 bases respectively, with 13 bases between them. Germline V CDR1 and CDR2: SEHNR, FQNEAQ (reference sequence). In this sample, this clonotype turned up a few times. RNA transcripts were the template for amplifying TCR beta CDR3 regions. The HTBI primer set served for first-round RT-PCR of the TCR CDR3. TCRdb itself ran the multiplex PCR reads through MiXCR, one entry per CDR3 protein. The data hold 500,000 to 800,000 distinct CDR3 sequences, with roughly 15% observed a single time. A NOSPECS grade of at least 4, a Clinical Activity Score of at least 3 and duration under 3 months were recorded in ophthalmopathy patients. Exclusion criteria comprised uncontrolled infection, other autoimmune disease, pregnancy or lactation.

Specimen: blood. This clonotype originated in a woman aged 45-65 years with Graves' ophthalmopathy. The gene calls are TRBV7-9 and TRBJ2-1; tentatively, D is TRBD1 (5 bases). The CDR3 sequence is CASSLEGLLLFF. The CDR3 region has the DNA TGTGCCAGCAGCTTAGAGGGGTTATTGCTGTTCTTC.